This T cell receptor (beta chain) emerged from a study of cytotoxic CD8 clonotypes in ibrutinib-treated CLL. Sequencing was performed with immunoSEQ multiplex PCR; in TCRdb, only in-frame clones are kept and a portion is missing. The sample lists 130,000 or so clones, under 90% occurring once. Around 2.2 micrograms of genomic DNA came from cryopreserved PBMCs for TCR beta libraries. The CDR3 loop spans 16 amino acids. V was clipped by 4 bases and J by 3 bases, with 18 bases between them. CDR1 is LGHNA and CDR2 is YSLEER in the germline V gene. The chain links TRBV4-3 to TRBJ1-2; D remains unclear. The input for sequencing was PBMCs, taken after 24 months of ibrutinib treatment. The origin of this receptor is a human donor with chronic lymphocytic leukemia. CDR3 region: CASSPSPTISYYGYTF. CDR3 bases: TGCGCCAGCAGCCCGAGCCCCACTATATCGTACTATGGCTACACCTTC.